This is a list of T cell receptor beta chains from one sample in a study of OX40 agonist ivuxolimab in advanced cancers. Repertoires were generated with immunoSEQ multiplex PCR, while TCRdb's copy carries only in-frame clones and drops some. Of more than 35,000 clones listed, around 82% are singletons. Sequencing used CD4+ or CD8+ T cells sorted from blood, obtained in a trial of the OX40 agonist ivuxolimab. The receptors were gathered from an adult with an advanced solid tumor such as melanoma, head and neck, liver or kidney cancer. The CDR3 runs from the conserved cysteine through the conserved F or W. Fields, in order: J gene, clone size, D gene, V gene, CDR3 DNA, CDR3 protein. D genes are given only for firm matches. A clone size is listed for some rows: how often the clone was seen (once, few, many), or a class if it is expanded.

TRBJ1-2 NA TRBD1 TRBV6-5 TGTGCCAGCAGCTACCCCGGGACAGGGGACCATGGCTACACCTTC CASSYPGTGDHGYTF
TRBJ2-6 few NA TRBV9 TGTGCCAGCAGCGTACGCTCGGGCCTTGGGGCCAACGTCCTGACTTTC CASSVRSGLGANVLTF
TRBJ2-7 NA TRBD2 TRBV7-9 TGTGCCAGCAGCCCGACTAGCGTAGACTACGAGCAGTACTTC CASSPTSVDYEQYF
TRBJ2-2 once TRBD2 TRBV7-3 TGTGCCAGCAGCTTATCTAGCGGGAACACCGGGGAGCTGTTTTTT CASSLSSGNTGELFF
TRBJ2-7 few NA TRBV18 TGTGCCAGCTCACCGGTTGGGACCGAAAAACCCTACGAGCAGTACTTC CASSPVGTEKPYEQYF
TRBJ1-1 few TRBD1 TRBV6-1 TGTGCCAGCAGTGAACCAGGGGGCCACACTGAAGCTTTCTTT CASSEPGGHTEAFF
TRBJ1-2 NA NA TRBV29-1 TGCAGCGTTGAAGATAATGGCTACACCTTC CSVEDNGYTF
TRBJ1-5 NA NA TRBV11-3 TGTGCCAGCAGCCGTACAGGGCCCTATAGCAATCAGCCCCAGCATTTT CASSRTGPYSNQPQHF
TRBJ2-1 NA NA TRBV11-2 TGTGCCAGCAGCCGCGGAAACAATGAGCAGTTCTTC CASSRGNNEQFF
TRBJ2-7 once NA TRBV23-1 TGCGCCAGCAGTCAATCGTTAACCCCCTACGAGCAGTACTTC CASSQSLTPYEQYF
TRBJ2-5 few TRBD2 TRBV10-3 TGTGCCACCAGCCAACCGGGACTAGCGGATCAAGGAGGGGAGACCCAGTACTTC CATSQPGLADQGGETQYF
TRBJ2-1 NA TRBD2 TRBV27 TGTGCCAGCAGTTTATCGGCGGGAGCCGCCTACAATGAGCAGTTCTTC CASSLSAGAAYNEQFF
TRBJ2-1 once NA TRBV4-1 TGCGCCAGCAGCGGAGAAGCGAGTTCCTACAATGAGCAGTTCTTC CASSGEASSYNEQFF
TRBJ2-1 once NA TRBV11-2 TGTGCCAGCAGCCATAGACAGCCGGGTAATGAGCAGTTCTTC CASSHRQPGNEQFF